These 19 T cell receptor beta chains originate from one sample sequenced in a study of regulatory T cells in long-lasting Graves disease. Time point reported: newly diagnosed GD, antithyroid drugs for less than 3 months. Scientists built the TCR library using RNA that was extracted from PBMCs. In building TCR beta libraries, iRepertoire HTBI primers were used together with Arm-PCR of CDR3 regions. Each CDR3 protein is one row after TCRdb ran MiXCR on the multiplex PCR reads. The sample shows over 350,000 distinct CDR3 sequences, 14% of them seen only once. This sample also belongs to another study, concerning T cells in Graves' hyperthyroidism and ophthalmopathy.

Sequences were derived from peripheral blood mononuclear cells (PBMCs), sampled at new diagnosis, from a patient treated with antithyroid drugs. The source of these receptors is a woman aged 50 to 65 with Graves disease.

The sample holds a few counts of this clonotype. The V and J genes are TRBV5-1 and TRBJ2-3; 10 bases are shared with TRBD1. The V gene's germline CDR1 is SGHRS and CDR2 YFSETQ. This CDR3 has 15 residues. Unmatched junction bases numbered 4, after V lost 4 bases and J lost 2 bases. The CDR3 nucleotides read TGCGCCAGCAGCAACGACAGGGGGCACACAGATACGCAGTATTTT. This encodes CASSNDRGHTDTQYF.

This clonotype was counted many times. The genes are TRBV7-6 and TRBJ2-3; TRBD2 matches 13 bases. V lost 5 bases and J lost 0; bases outside the gene matches: 5. Germline loops: CDR1 SGHVS, CDR2 FNYEAQ. This CDR3 has 17 residues. CDR3 sequence (DNA): TGTGCCAGCAGCCCGGGGACTAGCGGGACTAGCACAGATACGCAGTATTTT. Its protein is CASSPGTSGTSTDTQYF.

In regard to this clonotype: This could be a read error, since a much larger clone is one nucleotide away. The CDR3 carries no conserved terminal phenylalanine or tryptophan, so it likely arises from a read error. The genes are TRBV2 and TRBJ1-6; D gene uncertain. Germline assignment: CDR1 SNHLY and CDR2 FYNNEI. The V gene lost 7 bases and the J gene lost 8 bases, with 12 bases spanning the gap. The CDR3 loop spans 13 amino acids. The CDR3 protein is CASMIGLDSPLHL. The CDR3 DNA follows: TGTGCCAGCATGATCGGGTTGGATTCACCCCTCCACCTT.

The table lists this clonotype with a few counts. CDR3 DNA: TGTGCCAGCTCACCACCGCTGACTAGCGGGAGAGCAGTCACAGATACGCAGTATTTT. The encoded protein is CASSPPLTSGRAVTDTQYF. The rearrangement joins TRBV18 to TRBJ2-3, with 12 bases aligning to TRBD2. V was clipped by 0 bases and J by 2 bases; unmatched bases: 9. Germline CDR1 and CDR2: KGHSH and LQKENI. The CDR3 covers 19 residues.

The rearrangement links TRBV3-1 to TRBJ2-3, with 9 bases aligning to TRBD1. Germline assignment: CDR1 LGHDT and CDR2 YNNKEL (reference sequence). The V segment lost 1 base and the J segment 4 bases; nucleotides outside the gene matches: 3. The CDR3 contains 15 residues. The CDR3 sequence: CASSQVGTGPDTQYF. CDR3 bases: TGTGCCAGCAGCCAAGTTGGGACAGGGCCAGATACGCAGTATTTT.

In its sample, this clonotype was seen many times. The CDR3 loop reads CASSLDLQTDTQYF. The CDR3 coding sequence is TGTGCCAGCAGCTTAGATCTCCAGACAGATACGCAGTATTTT. The chain is built from TRBV7-6 and TRBJ2-3; D is ambiguous. This CDR3 contains 14 residues. The germline CDR1 and CDR2 sequences are SGHVS and FNYEAQ. V was cut by 1 base and J by 3 bases, with 8 bases left in between. The full variable domain, with the rest looked up from reference TRBV7-6 and TRBJ2-3, is GAGVSQSPRYKVTKRGQDVALRCDPISGHVSLYWYRQALGQGPEFLTYFNYEAQQDKSGLPNDRFSAERPEGSISTLTIQRTEQRDSAMYRCASSLDLQTDTQYFGPGTRLTVL.

This clonotype was counted ten times or more. This chain joins TRBV6-2 or TRBV6-3 and TRBJ1-1; D not certain. The CDR3 has 13 amino acids. Germline values: CDR1 MNHEY, CDR2 SVGEGT. Trimming left V 2 bases short and J 5 bases short, with 9 bases between. CDR3 bases: TGTGCCAGCAGTTACGGGAGTCGAACTGAAGCTTTCTTT. This codes for CASSYGSRTEAFF.

This clonotype was observed a handful of times. The chain carries TRBV3-1 and TRBJ2-7; D call uncertain. Germline V lookup: CDR1 LGHDT, CDR2 YNNKEL (reference sequence). V was cut by 3 bases and J by 0 bases, with 6 bases left in between. The CDR3 has 13 amino acids. CDR3 DNA: TGTGCCAGCAGCCACCAAAACTCCTACGAGCAGTACTTC. It codes for CASSHQNSYEQYF.

This clonotype was picked up a small number of times. The chain recombines TRBV18 with TRBJ2-2, with D perhaps matching TRBD2 (5 bases). V lost 4 bases, J lost 2 bases, and 8 bases lay in between. Germline CDR1 is KGHSH and CDR2 is LQKENI. The CDR3 runs 14 residues. The CDR3 sequence: CASSRRENTGELFF. The DNA for the CDR3 is TGTGCCAGCTCACGCCGGGAAAACACCGGGGAGCTGTTTTTT.

The V gene is TRBV19, the J gene TRBJ1-5; D remains unclear. Germline CDR1 LNHDA, CDR2 SQIVND (reference sequence). CDR3 size: 14 residues. V was trimmed by 3 bases and J by 6 bases, leaving 12 bases between them. Here the CDR3 reads CASSIPVFGQPQHF. The CDR3 nucleotides are TGTGCCAGTAGTATTCCAGTCTTCGGTCAGCCCCAGCATTTT.

On this clonotype: A read error is possible here, since a much larger clone lies one base away. The V gene is TRBV30, the J gene TRBJ2-7, with D tentatively TRBD2 (5 bases). Deletions cut 3 bases from V and 4 bases from J, with 13 bases between. CDR1 is GTSNPN and CDR2 is SVGIG in the germline V gene (reference sequence). This CDR3 has 13 amino acids. The DNA for the CDR3 is TGTGCCTGGAGGCGAGGGCGGCGATACGAGCAGTACTTC. Its protein product is CAWRRGRRYEQYF.

There are a few counts of this clonotype. The CDR3, as DNA: TGTGCCAGCACCACCGATGAGGCCCCACGTAGCCAGCCCCAGCATTTT. Protein sequence: CASTTDEAPRSQPQHF. V gene TRBV2 combines with J gene TRBJ1-5; D call uncertain. Trimming took off 7 bases at V and 7 bases at J, with 23 bases between the two ends. Germline V gene lookup returns CDR1 SNHLY and CDR2 FYNNEI. The CDR3 length is 16 residues.

The table lists this clonotype with many counts. V usage is TRBV15 and J usage is TRBJ1-1; 9 nucleotides line up with TRBD1. Germline-derived CDR1 and CDR2 are LNHNV and YYDKDF (reference sequence). Trimming cost V 1 base and J 3 bases; bases outside gene matches: 3. The CDR3 runs 15 residues. The CDR3 protein is CATSRGTGADTEAFF. In DNA, the CDR3 is TGTGCCACCAGCAGAGGGACAGGGGCGGACACTGAAGCTTTCTTT.

Worth noting for this clonotype: Given a much more abundant clone one base away, this may be a read error. V and J are TRBV12-5 and TRBJ2-1; D is undetermined. Looked up from germline, CDR1 is LGHNT and CDR2 is FRNRAP. The ends were cut back, 4 bases at V and 7 bases at J, with 11 bases in the middle. The CDR3 totals 13 residues. DNA of the CDR3: TGTGCTAGTGGTTGGGTCGACTTTAATGAGCAGTTCTTC. It encodes CASGWVDFNEQFF.

J is TRBJ2-7 and V is TRBV18, with TRBD2 identical over 9 bases. Unmatched junction bases numbered 6, after V lost 0 bases and J lost 6 bases. The CDR3 contains 15 residues. CDR1 and CDR2 from the germline V gene are KGHSH and LQKENI. This chain's CDR3 is CASSPPGSLAGEQYF. DNA of the CDR3: TGTGCCAGCTCACCACCGGGCTCACTAGCGGGCGAGCAGTACTTC. Complete variable domain (other parts from reference TRBV18 and TRBJ2-7): NAGVMQNPRHLVRRRGQEARLRCSPMKGHSHVYWYRQLPEEGLKFMVYLQKENIIDESGMPKERFSAEFPKEGPSILRIQQVVRGDSAAYFCASSPPGSLAGEQYFGPGTRLTVT.

This clonotype was found many times. The J gene is TRBJ2-7, the V gene TRBV30, with TRBD1 as a possible D gene (5 bases). Germline CDR1 and CDR2: GTSNPN and SVGIG (reference sequence). Trimming took off 2 bases at V and 1 base at J, with 12 bases between the two ends. The CDR3 has 14 residues. The DNA for the CDR3 is TGTGCCTGGAGTATAGACAGTCCTTCCTACGAGCAGTACTTC. As protein: CAWSIDSPSYEQYF.

This rearrangement joins TRBV4-1 to TRBJ2-3; 7 bases match TRBD2. The J segment lost 8 bases and the V segment lost 2 bases, leaving 16 bases of the junction unmatched. CDR1 is MGHRA and CDR2 is YSYEKL in the germline V gene. The CDR3 is 17 residues long. This CDR3 reads CASSQLGGGFGLTTQYF. DNA of the CDR3: TGCGCCAGCAGCCAATTGGGGGGAGGGTTTGGTCTTACTACGCAGTATTTT.

This sequence joins TRBV30 and TRBJ2-3, with 7 positions matching TRBD2. CDR3 length equals 15 residues. V shed 1 base, J shed 2 bases, and the junction held 6 bases outside the gene matches. Germline CDR1 and CDR2: GTSNPN and SVGIG (reference sequence). The CDR3 here is CAWSGPAGTTDTQYF. As DNA, the CDR3 is TGTGCCTGGAGTGGACCAGCGGGAACCACAGATACGCAGTATTTT.

The V call is TRBV24-1, the J call TRBJ2-1, with 7 bases aligning to TRBD1. This CDR3 region has 19 residues. The V and J ends lost 4 bases and 0 bases, in that order; junction bases with no gene match: 14. Germline CDR1 reads KGHDR; CDR2 reads SFDVKD. CDR3 sequence: CATSDPGSWGQSSYNEQFF. The CDR3, as DNA: TGTGCCACCAGTGACCCGGGGTCCTGGGGACAGAGCTCCTACAATGAGCAGTTCTTC.